Given below is one T cell receptor (beta chain) in context. This sample was taken from a study of blood T cells in healthy people across ages. A sample-barcoded 5' primer and a J-beta primer mix were used in a second PCR of about 6 to 11 cycles. TCRdb used MiXCR to reprocess the 5' RACE reads, holding one entry per CDR3 protein. The table shows 1.5 million to 2 million distinct CDR3 sequences, with around half occurring only once. The CDR3 totals 12 residues. The germline V gene has CDR1 KGHDR and CDR2 SFDVKD. Trimming removed 5 bases from V and 7 bases from J, with 10 bases in between. J is TRBJ2-5 and V is TRBV24-1, with D possibly matching TRBD2 (5 bases). Material for sequencing was blood. The clonotype originates from a woman aged 40 to 50 in good health. CDR3 bases: TGTGCCACCAGTGTCGGTGAGGGGACCCAGTACTTC. Amino acids: CATSVGEGTQYF.